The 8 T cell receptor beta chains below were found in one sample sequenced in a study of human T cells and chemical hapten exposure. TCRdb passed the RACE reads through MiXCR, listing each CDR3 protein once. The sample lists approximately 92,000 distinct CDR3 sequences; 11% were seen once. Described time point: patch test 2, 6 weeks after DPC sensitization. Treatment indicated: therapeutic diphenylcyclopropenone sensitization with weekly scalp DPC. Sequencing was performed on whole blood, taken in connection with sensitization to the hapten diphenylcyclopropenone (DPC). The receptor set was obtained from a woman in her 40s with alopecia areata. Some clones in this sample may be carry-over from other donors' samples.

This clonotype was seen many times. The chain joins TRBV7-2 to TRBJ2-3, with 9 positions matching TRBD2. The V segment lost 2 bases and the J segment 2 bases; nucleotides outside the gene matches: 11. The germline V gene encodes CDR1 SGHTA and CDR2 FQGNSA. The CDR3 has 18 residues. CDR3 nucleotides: TGTGCCAGCAGCTTAATGGACCGGCTAGCGGGGATCACAGATACGCAGTATTTT. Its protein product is CASSLMDRLAGITDTQYF.

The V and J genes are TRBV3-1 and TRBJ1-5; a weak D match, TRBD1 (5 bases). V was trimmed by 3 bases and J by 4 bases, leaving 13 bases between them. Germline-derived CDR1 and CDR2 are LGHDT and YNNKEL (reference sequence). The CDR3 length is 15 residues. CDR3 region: CASSQAPGANQPQHF. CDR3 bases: TGTGCCAGCAGCCAGGCACCCGGGGCGAATCAGCCCCAGCATTTT.

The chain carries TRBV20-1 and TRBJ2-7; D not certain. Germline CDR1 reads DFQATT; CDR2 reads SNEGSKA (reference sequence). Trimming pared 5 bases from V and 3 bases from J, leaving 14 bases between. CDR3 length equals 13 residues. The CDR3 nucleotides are TGCAGTGCTGTCAGACCAGGTAACTACGAGCAGTACTTC. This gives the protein CSAVRPGNYEQYF.

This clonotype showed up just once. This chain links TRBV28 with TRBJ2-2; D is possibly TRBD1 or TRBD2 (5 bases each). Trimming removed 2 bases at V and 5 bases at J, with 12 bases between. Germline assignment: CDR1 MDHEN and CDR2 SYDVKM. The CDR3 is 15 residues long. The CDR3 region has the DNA TGTGCCAGCAGTTTACCCGGGACGGCGACCGGGGAGCTGTTTTTT. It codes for CASSLPGTATGELFF.

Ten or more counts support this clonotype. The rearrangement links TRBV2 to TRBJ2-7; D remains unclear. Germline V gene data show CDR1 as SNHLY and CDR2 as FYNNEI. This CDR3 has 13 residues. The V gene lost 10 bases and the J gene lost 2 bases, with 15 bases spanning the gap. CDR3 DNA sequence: TGTGCCACCCACCCGGCCCTAGCCTACGAGCAGTACTTC. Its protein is CATHPALAYEQYF.

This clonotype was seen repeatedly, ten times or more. CDR3 DNA sequence: TGTGCCAGCAGCGTAAGAGAGGGGACTGAAGCTTTCTTT. It encodes CASSVREGTEAFF. This chain joins TRBV9 and TRBJ1-1; possibly TRBD1 for D (5 bases). CDR3 size: 13 residues. CDR1 SGDLS and CDR2 YYNGEE come from the germline V gene. V lost 1 base and J 5 bases, leaving 9 bases between the germline ends. Combining the CDR3 with reference TRBV9 and TRBJ1-1 gives the whole variable domain DSGVTQTPKHLITATGQRVTLRCSPRSGDLSVYWYQQSLDQGLQFLIQYYNGEERAKGNILERFSAQQFPDLHSELNLSSLELGDSALYFCASSVREGTEAFFGQGTRLTVV.

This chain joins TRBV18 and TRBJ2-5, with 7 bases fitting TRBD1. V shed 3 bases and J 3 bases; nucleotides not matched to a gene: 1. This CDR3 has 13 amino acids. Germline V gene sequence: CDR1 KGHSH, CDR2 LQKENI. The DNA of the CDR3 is TGTGCCAGCTCACCGGGGACAGAAGAGACCCAGTACTTC. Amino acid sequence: CASSPGTEETQYF.

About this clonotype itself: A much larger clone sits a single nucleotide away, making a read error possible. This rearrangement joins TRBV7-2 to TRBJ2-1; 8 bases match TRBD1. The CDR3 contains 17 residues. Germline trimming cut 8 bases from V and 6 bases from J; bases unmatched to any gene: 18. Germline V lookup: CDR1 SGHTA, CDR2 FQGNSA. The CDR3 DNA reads TGTGCCAGCTGCCTCAGGCCGGACAGGGCAGTTGGCAATGAGCAGTTCTTC. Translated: CASCLRPDRAVGNEQFF.